This T cell receptor beta chain was retrieved from a study of T cell responses to AZD1222 COVID-19 vaccine. Recipients boosted at about 4 weeks or about 12 weeks are pooled. The method was immunoSEQ multiplex PCR; TCRdb's version includes in-frame clones alone and lacks a portion of them. The sample records 45,000 to 65,000 clones, approximately 80% being singletons. In the case of this clone: Its antigen remains unknown.

Whole-study findings and limits: Increases in Spike-specific TCR breadth and depth were seen after two AZD1222 doses. No repertoire was sampled before or during the peak T cell response, only after it.

From germline, CDR1 is LGHDT and CDR2 YNNKEL (reference sequence). The CDR3 spans 15 residues. V lost 1 base and J 1 base, leaving 8 bases between the germline ends. The material was peripheral blood, obtained 28 days after the second AZD1222 dose. V gene TRBV3-1 (or the pseudogene TRBV3-2) combines with J gene TRBJ2-1, with D maybe TRBD1 (6 bases). This sequence was found in an adult who received the AZD1222 COVID-19 vaccine. The CDR3 here is CASSQGQGSYNEQFF. The DNA of the CDR3 is TGTGCCAGCAGCCAAGGCCAGGGGTCCTACAATGAGCAGTTCTTC.